Described below is a single T cell receptor beta chain sequence and its context. Its antigen is not known. The sample originates from a study of post-analysis software for immune sequencing data. Study-level information: Some patients lacked subtype; others had relapsing-remitting, secondary progressive or progressive-relapsing disease. Overall study results and limits: When compared against controls, multiple sclerosis patients showed significantly lower normalized Chao1 diversity. The F measure placed samples prepared in the same batch into strongly shared clusters. Comparison of patients with controls showed 4 to 6 TRBV segments more frequent in patients, TRBV5-6, TRBV5-1 and TRBV20-1 among them.

This CDR3 is 14 amino acids long. CDR1 is DFQATT and CDR2 is SNEGSKA in the germline V gene (reference sequence). V dropped 3 bases and J dropped 4; count of bases not matched to a gene: 7. Libraries were made from TCR beta cDNA, and they carried unique molecular identifiers. TCRdb used MiXCR to reprocess the PCR reads, holding one entry per CDR3 protein. The sample has approximately 690,000 distinct CDR3 sequences, around 64% seen once. Sequenced sample: blood. The rearrangement uses TRBV20-1 and TRBJ2-7, with 9 bases fitting TRBD2. The receptor was isolated from a girl aged 2 to 9 with multiple sclerosis. The CDR3 spells CSASKFSGSYEQYF. CDR3 sequence (DNA): TGCAGTGCTAGCAAGTTTAGCGGGAGTTACGAGCAGTACTTC.